The clone carrying this T cell receptor (beta chain) has just one count. The antigen remains unidentified. The assay was immunoSEQ multiplex PCR, and TCRdb's table has in-frame clones only and misses some. The table lists around 510,000 clones, roughly 95% of them singletons. These data belong to a study of shared clonotypes between healthy human individuals. The overall study: The plates for each donor numbered three CD4 naive, three CD4 memory, two CD8 naive and one CD8 memory.

CDR1 is MNHNS, CDR2 SASEGT, per germline. Trimming took 4 bases from V and 3 from J, leaving 15 bases between them. The CDR3 runs to 15 residues. Naive CD45RA+ and memory CD45RA-negative subsets were split from CD4+ cells. Study results and limitations: Non-shared clonotypes had lower generation probabilities than those shared by all four donors. Large sequencing depth failed to make sorted-subset sequencing complete, rarefaction showed.

Sequencing was done on a sample of naive CD4+ T cells sorted from blood. The subset: CD45RA+ positively selected. The chain recombines TRBV6-1 with TRBJ1-2; weak D call: TRBD1 (5 bases). This sequence was found in a woman younger than 45 in good health. CDR3: CASSVSGTRDYGYTF. The CDR3 nucleotides are TGTGCCAGCAGTGTATCCGGGACGAGGGACTATGGCTACACCTTC.